Following are 15 T cell receptor beta chains from one sample sequenced in a study of vaccination effects on CD4 cells after COVID-19. Prior to sequencing, the ViraFEST assay stimulated PBMC with viral peptide pools, which expanded the antigen-specific CD4+ T cells. When ten to eleven days of culture had elapsed, CD4+ T cells were isolated. The data were produced by immunoSEQ multiplex PCR, yet TCRdb's version contains in-frame clones alone and is incomplete. Here the sample spans about 31,000 clones, approximately 61% being singletons. Which antigens these TCRs recognize remains unknown. Here the sequenced sample was CD4+ T cells from PBMCs cultured with HCoV-229E spike peptides, taken before COVID-19 vaccination. Receptors were obtained from a human donor who received a COVID-19 vaccine.

The V gene is TRBV7-9, the J gene TRBJ2-6; D not resolved. Germline CDR1 SEHNR, CDR2 FQNEAQ (reference sequence). V was cut by 1 base and J by 0 bases, with 1 base left in between. This CDR3 comprises 14 residues. CDR3 amino acids: CASSLDSGANVLTF. The DNA for the CDR3 is TGTGCCAGCAGCTTAGACTCTGGGGCCAACGTCCTGACTTTC. Using reference TRBV7-9 and TRBJ2-6 for the parts outside the CDR3, the full variable domain is DTGVSQNPRHKITKRGQNVTFRCDPISEHNRLYWYRQTLGQGPEFLTYFQNEAQLEKSRLLSDRFSAERPKGSFSTLEIQRTEQGDSAMYLCASSLDSGANVLTFGAGSRLTVL.

The chain links TRBV4-2 to TRBJ2-5; no clear D gene. V lost 1 base and J lost 2, with 23 bases in between. The CDR3 has 19 residues. Germline lookup yields CDR1 LGHNA and CDR2 YNFKEQ. DNA for the CDR3: TGTGCCAGCAGCCAAGGCAGTGCGTTGTCTACCCACATGCAAGAGACCCAGTACTTC. Its protein is CASSQGSALSTHMQETQYF.

This clone showed up just a few times. This chain links TRBV30 with TRBJ1-6, with D uncertain. The germline V and J ends were trimmed by 0 bases and 7 bases, with 1 base remaining between them. Germline CDR1 GTSNPN, CDR2 SVGIG (reference sequence). The CDR3 is made up of 11 amino acids. The CDR3 bases are TGTGCCTGGAGTGTAAATTCACCCCTCCACTTT. Its protein product is CAWSVNSPLHF.

The V call is TRBV5-6, the J call TRBJ2-5; D is unclear. CDR1 SGHDT and CDR2 YYEEEE come from the germline V gene. V dropped 4 bases and J dropped 2 bases, with 6 bases sitting between them. CDR3 size: 12 residues. The DNA for the CDR3 is TGTGCCAGCAGCACACCACAAGAGACCCAGTACTTC. Protein: CASSTPQETQYF.

The chain couples TRBV6-5 to TRBJ1-2, with D perhaps matching TRBD1 (5 bases). CDR1 and CDR2 (germline): MNHEY, SVGAGI. The CDR3 totals 12 residues. The germline V and J ends were trimmed by 5 bases and 3 bases, with 7 bases remaining between them. CDR3 coding DNA: TGTGCCAGCAGTAGGGGTGACTATGGCTACACCTTC. Its protein is CASSRGDYGYTF.

The chain is built from TRBV4-1 and TRBJ1-3; unclear D gene. V gave up 0 bases and J gave up 3 bases, with 9 bases separating them. The CDR3 spans 15 residues. Looked up from germline, CDR1 is MGHRA and CDR2 is YSYEKL. Written as DNA, the CDR3 is TGCGCCAGCAGCCAAGATTCGTGGTTTGGAAACACCATATATTTT. Its translation: CASSQDSWFGNTIYF.

This clone was recorded at least ten times. The chain links TRBV21-1 to TRBJ1-3; TRBD1, the D gene given by the table, was not confirmed from the DNA. TRBV21-1 is described as a pseudogene. CDR3 length: 17 amino acids. CDR3 bases: TGTGCCAGCAGCAAAGGGGACAGGACGAGCTCTGGAAACACCATATATTTT. This sequence encodes CASSKGDRTSSGNTIYF.

The chain combines TRBV29-1 with TRBJ1-1; 8 positions match TRBD1. The V segment lost 4 bases and the J segment 3 bases; nucleotides outside the gene matches: 4. This CDR3 region has 13 residues. Germline lookup yields CDR1 SQVTM and CDR2 ANQGSEA. This CDR3 is CSVGQGRDTEAFF. CDR3 nucleotide sequence: TGCAGCGTTGGACAGGGGCGAGACACTGAAGCTTTCTTT.

The chain links TRBV30 to TRBJ1-1; tentatively, D is TRBD1 (6 bases). V was clipped by 2 bases and J by 7 bases, with 23 bases between them. Germline V lookup: CDR1 GTSNPN, CDR2 SVGIG (reference sequence). The CDR3 spans 16 residues. In DNA, the CDR3 is TGTGCCTGGAGTCGATCAAGAACAGGGAGGGGTGGTGAAGCTTTCTTT. This gives the protein CAWSRSRTGRGGEAFF.

This rearrangement joins TRBV5-4 to TRBJ2-3; D perhaps matches TRBD2 (5 bases). Germline CDR1 is SGHNT and CDR2 is YYREEE (reference sequence). This CDR3 spans 13 amino acids. Trimming stripped 1 base from V and 5 bases from J, with 8 bases between. The CDR3 nucleotides are TGTGCCAGCAGCTTGATCAGCGGAGATACGCAGTATTTT. It translates to CASSLISGDTQYF.

The chain combines TRBV7-6 with TRBJ2-2; D perhaps matches TRBD2 (5 bases). The CDR3 runs 15 residues. CDR1 is SGHVS, CDR2 FNYEAQ, per germline. V was pared by 6 bases and J by 6 bases, with 17 bases between. The CDR3 is CASSSPGGSAGELFF. CDR3 DNA: TGTGCCAGCAGTTCCCCAGGAGGATCTGCCGGGGAGCTGTTTTTT.

The chain links TRBV4-2 to TRBJ2-1; TRBD2 is a possible D gene (5 bases). Looked up from germline, CDR1 is LGHNA and CDR2 is YNFKEQ. Trimming removed 3 bases at V and 2 bases at J, with 14 bases between. The CDR3 has 16 residues. CDR3 region: CASSHERRAPYNEQFF. Written as DNA, the CDR3 is TGTGCCAGCAGCCACGAGCGGAGAGCCCCCTACAATGAGCAGTTCTTC.

This clone was seen only once. The chain has TRBV6-5 and TRBJ2-1; the match to TRBD1 covers 7 bases. Germline V lookup: CDR1 MNHEY, CDR2 SVGAGI. V shed 0 bases and J 4 bases; nucleotides not matched to a gene: 3. The CDR3 extends over 15 amino acids. The CDR3 coding sequence is TGTGCCAGCAGTTACTCGGGACAGCCATACAATGAGCAGTTCTTC. Translated: CASSYSGQPYNEQFF.

The chain is built from TRBV6-1 and TRBJ2-5, with D hard to call. The germline V and J ends were trimmed by 1 base and 1 base, with 7 bases remaining between them. The germline CDR1 and CDR2 sequences are MNHNS and SASEGT. The CDR3 is 14 amino acids. This chain's CDR3 is CASSEGVGQETQYF. The CDR3 DNA is TGTGCCAGCAGTGAAGGTGTGGGCCAAGAGACCCAGTACTTC.

This clone showed up just a few times. The chain uses TRBV6-5 and TRBJ1-1; D remains ambiguous. Trimming shortened V by 7 bases and J by 1 base, and 7 bases separated the two germline ends. The CDR3 runs 12 residues. Germline lookup yields CDR1 MNHEY and CDR2 SVGAGI. The CDR3 protein is CASIGRNTEAFF. Here the CDR3 DNA reads TGTGCCAGCATCGGGAGGAACACTGAAGCTTTCTTT.